In its sample, the clone carrying this TCR beta chain was seen many times. Regarding time point: newly diagnosed GD, antithyroid drugs for less than 3 months. Preparation of the TCR library used RNA extracted from PBMCs. These data are taken from a study of regulatory T cells in long-lasting Graves disease. Overall study: Recently diagnosed Graves' patients had received antithyroid drugs for under 3 months.

CDR1 is LNHNV and CDR2 is YYDKDF in the germline V gene (reference sequence). This CDR3 spans 12 amino acids. V shed 8 bases and J shed 0 bases, with 4 bases lying between them. Researchers made TCR beta libraries by using iRepertoire HTBI primers and running Arm-PCR on CDR3 regions. TCRdb reanalysed the multiplex PCR reads using MiXCR and keeps one entry per CDR3 protein. Here the sample spans 620,000 or so distinct CDR3 sequences, roughly 15% being singletons. The same specimen was also included in a second study, on T cells in Graves' hyperthyroidism and ophthalmopathy.

This sequence joins TRBV15 and TRBJ1-4, with no clear D. The sample consisted of peripheral blood mononuclear cells (PBMCs), taken at new diagnosis, from a patient treated with antithyroid drugs. The receptor's source is a woman aged 25 to 45 with Graves disease. This CDR3 reads CATRATNEKLFF. For the CDR3, the DNA is TGTGCCACCCGCGCAACTAATGAAAAACTGTTTTTT.